This T cell receptor beta chain was profiled in a study of blood T cell repertoires in COVID-19 (dated by TCRdb to the early 2020s). Regarding the study in general: The collaborator samples originated in the United States, Italy and Spain and spanned the acute and convalescent phases of COVID-19. The prospective study material was composed of cDNA or gDNA derived from T cells, B-cell-depleted T cells, or PBMCs. Subjects who had been exposed to COVID-19, were actively infected with it, or had recovered from it provided the deeply sampled blood TCRbeta repertoires that made up the dataset. A freely available public database, intended as a resource for researchers studying the immune response to SARS-CoV-2, is where the repertoires were released. Samples came from the ongoing ImmuneRACE study (first 160 participants) plus 1,254 subjects from 6 global collaborators. A de-identified subject ID, COVID-19 status, age in years and sex were almost always included in the sample metadata. Where available, HLA class I and class II types were taken from metadata supplied by the sample provider and were not determined by assay-based typing. The paper as a whole reports these results and caveats: The amount of clinical and demographic metadata varied by source and participant and was provided uncurated.

The immunoSEQ Assay, a bias-controlled multiplex PCR, was used to amplify TCRbeta CDR3 regions from genomic DNA. In the original analysis: The number of nucleated cells in each sample was estimated from the amplification of reference gene primers within the assay. To quantify the absolute abundance of each unique TCRbeta CDR3 rearrangement, sequence reads were collapsed and filtered. For each sample, productive Simpson clonality was calculated as the square root of Simpson's diversity index across productive rearrangements. The table comes from immuneACCESS by way of TCRdb, which keeps in-frame sequences with V and J called. Part of the clones is missing from these tables; in studies checked, under half for an unresolved V gene and the rest for unknown reasons. The DNA was the basis for D and trimming; V, J and clone size are from that table. This sample lists 350,000 to 400,000 clones; just over 90% were detected once. Of the sample, 0.8% to 0.9% falls within the top ten clones.

In the prospective study, participants were about 18 to 100 years old, resided in about two dozen geographic areas of the United States, and were enrolled through a virtual design. In the prospective study, cohorts were assigned on the basis of participant-reported clinical history obtained from a screening survey and a study questionnaire. Exposed participants had been in contact, within 2 weeks of entering the study, with a person who had a PCR-confirmed or clinician-diagnosed case of COVID-19. In the prospective study, mobile phlebotomists collected whole blood, serum and a nasopharyngeal or oropharyngeal swab from each participant. Over an approximately 2-month period, participants in the prospective study had the option of providing additional blood draws and questionnaires. Prospective study blood samples were shipped either frozen or at room temperature before DNA extraction. The CDR3 spans 19 residues, from the cysteine through the phenylalanine. Only the CDR3 region is kept as DNA, spanning 57 bases read in frame from base 1. For this chain, trimming is 10 bases at the V end and 0 bases at the J end, and the number of junction bases without a gene match is 19. The germline V gene yields ENHRY for CDR1 and SYGVKD for CDR2.

Of note for this clone: No cognate antigen has been identified for it. No per-base quality is available; no much larger clone lies one base away.

Sequences were obtained from PBMCs or T cells enriched from blood (not recorded which). The clonotype comes from a woman aged 40 to 55 who had been exposed to COVID-19. The sequence is built from TRBV10-3 and TRBJ2-2; 8 middle bases align to TRBD1. The nucleotide sequence is given as TGTGCCACATCAGGAGATGCAGGGGGCGCGCGGTCGAACACCGGGGAGCTGTTTTTT. Its protein product is CATSGDAGGARSNTGELFF.